This TCR beta chain was obtained from a study of cytomegalovirus exposure and HLA in healthy donors (dated by TCRdb to 2016 to 2017). Study-level background: An earlier analysis of several hundred of the donors reported 276 Gb of sequence data and some 120 million unique TCR beta sequences from 150 million to 200 million T cells. The study profiled the T cell repertoires of fewer than 850 subjects by immunosequencing and related them to cytomegalovirus serostatus. Across some 400 genotyped donors of the cohort, an average of approximately 220,000 unique TCR beta nucleotide sequences per donor were sequenced, and around 19% of those sequences were non-productive. The number of donors typed differed by locus, with roughly 629-640 for A, B, C, DRB1 and DQB1, roughly 520 for DQA1, approximately 580 for DPA1, and around 460 for DPB1. An earlier analysis of fewer than 700 of the donors applied high-throughput TCR beta sequencing to assess whether each TCR beta V gene segment acted as functional or pseudogenic. HLA typing included class I and class II loci at four-digit resolution. Every discovery cohort repertoire had been produced on one sequencing platform. About five DR-DQ haplotypes were treated as single units for association and clustering because of strong linkage in the cohort. Of the roughly 400 genotyped donors, more than 75% were placed in the genetic ancestry cluster associated with self-reported Caucasian donors. Donor age, sex, ethnicity and CMV serostatus were compiled together with the repertoire data. In a later genetic analysis, genome-wide SNP genotypes for about three fifths of the 666 donors were used, and that subset was treated as a discovery cohort. A later analysis re-examined previously published TCR beta repertoires from roughly 650 donors and added high-resolution HLA genotyping to investigate patterns of TCR occurrence. The study aimed to test whether signatures of past pathogen exposure could be identified by cataloging public T cell receptors. The study combined high-throughput TCR immunosequencing, statistical association of individual TCRs with disease status, and machine learning to predict cytomegalovirus infection status. An early release that covered 500 to 800 HLA-typed donors contained about 300 gigabases of sequencing data and 65 million to 100 million unique TCR sequences. In the later analysis, no new phenotypic data were used to find candidate immune exposures; instead, reliance was placed on TCR beta sequences and their occurrence across donors. In addition to the first cohort of 666 subjects, a separate validation cohort of over 90 different subjects was used. Broad study findings and their caveats: Some IMGT-functional V segments, including TRBV6-2 and TRBV6-3, could not be distinguished by the 87-base-pair reads and were therefore excluded. A few of the identified cytomegalovirus-associated TCR beta chains were confirmed in vitro to be specific for cytomegalovirus antigens. Across donors, most TCR sequences were observed very rarely, whereas some public TCRs were present in many individuals. Cytomegalovirus status was reported to be diagnosed by the classifier with high specificity and sensitivity in both the original and validation cohorts. Because counts were too low, 15 to 20 rarely observed V segments, including chromosome 9 orphons, were excluded from the earlier analysis of several hundred of the donors. Assigning TCR associations to individual alleles was difficult when HLA alleles, especially DR and DQ, strongly co-occurred. In a later analysis, TCR association rates were found to vary across HLA loci, with the most associated TCRs seen for DRB1 alleles and the fewest for HLA-C alleles. The only immune exposure information available for the cohort was CMV serostatus. The study listed 150 to 200 TCR beta chains as associated with cytomegalovirus. The cohort was sequenced for TCR beta chains only, and without alpha or paired-chain data the features that could be detected were limited. Roughly uniform sequencing depth across donors was assumed in presence/absence analyses, although this assumption may not hold. An earlier analysis of some 590 of the donors showed that most TCR beta V segments appeared in productive rearrangements either about 87% or about 30% of the time, which broadly matched IMGT annotations. Specific HLA alleles were associated with 15,000 to 20,000 TCR beta sequences at a false discovery rate of 0.05 in a later analysis. Correlated functional status among segregating V segments might be attributable to linkage disequilibrium, but an unknown experimental factor could not be ruled out. In a later analysis, most CMV-associated TCR beta chains were found to appear HLA-restricted, with HLA associations seemingly driven largely by CMV exposure. In a later analysis, several top co-occurrence clusters were reported to appear linked to parvovirus B19, influenza, CMV and Epstein-Barr virus. A later genetic analysis associated a missense DCLRE1C variant with V-gene and J-gene trimming of TCR beta chains, and an independent cohort replicated the association. Because HLA typing was unavailable for some donors at each locus, only the typed subset was used in association tests. According to a later genetic analysis, donors in an Asian-associated ancestry cluster had fewer N-insertions in productive TCRs than the approximately 690-donor mean. A group of highly shared sequence variants was considered likely to be a technical artifact of the sequencing pipeline. A further reported finding was that TCR beta sequences accurately predicted the HLA-A and HLA-B alleles for most subjects in the first cohort. In a later analysis, HLA-associated TCR beta chains were found to be more clonally expanded and to have lower generation probabilities than equally common non-associated chains. The authors suggested that the approach could potentially be generalized to other disease states and immunological phenotypes.

The cohort comprised fewer than 750 healthy bone marrow donors. All cohort members were sampled while nominally healthy, although unrecorded immune exposures were likely present. The donor tested CMV seropositive, placing the donor among the 250 to 350 seropositive members of the cohort. A peripheral blood sample was collected from each donor, and TCR beta sequencing was performed on peripheral blood mononuclear cells. The Qiagen DNeasy Blood Extraction Kit was used to extract genomic DNA from the blood cell samples. Trimming removed 5 bases from V and 6 bases from J; the gene matches leave 10 bases unexplained. CDR1 and CDR2, looked up from the germline V gene (reference sequence), are PRHDT and FYEKMQ. Reading from cysteine to phenylalanine, the CDR3 counts 14 amino acids. The read is trimmed to its CDR3 DNA, 42 bases read in frame from base 1. Libraries came from the immunoSEQ multiplex PCR assay. A mixture of 60 forward primers for TCR Vbeta segments and 13 reverse primers for TCR Jbeta segments was used in the multiplex PCR. Amplification of the CDR3 region of rearranged TCR beta genes was performed with a multiplex PCR assay on genomic DNA. Amplified TCR beta libraries were sequenced as 87-base-pair reads on the Illumina HiSeq System. Per the original workflow: Across the 700 or so repertoires, a later analysis counted roughly 77 million unique TCR beta chains, roughly 11 million of which were shared by at least two donors. Raw reads were error-corrected and collapsed into unique sequences with a nearest-neighbor algorithm that merged closely related sequences to remove PCR and sequencing errors. Alignment of CDR3 sequences to IMGT reference sequences was used to assign V, D and J gene segments. Each retained sequence needed at least a six-nucleotide match to both a V gene segment and a J gene segment. A rearrangement counted as productive if the CDR3 had no stop codons and remained in frame with V and J, and every other rearrangement counted as non-productive. Following IMGT convention, CDR3 was defined as the stretch from the second conserved V-encoded cysteine up to the conserved J-encoded phenylalanine. The earlier analysis of roughly 590 of the donors excluded any sequence lacking an unambiguous match to a single V gene segment. An earlier analysis of 500 to 700 of the donors classified V segments as functional when productive rearrangements were above 56.7% and as segregating when the standard deviation between donors was above 5%. A statistical classification framework was built to diagnose cytomegalovirus status from the catalog of TCR beta chain sequences. A later analysis assigned V and J genes by comparing TCR nucleotide sequences with IMGT/GENE-DB human TR gene sequences. The TCRdist pipeline was used in a later analysis to assign CDR3 sequences and most-parsimonious VDJ recombination scenarios. In a later analysis, each TCR beta chain was defined by its CDR3 amino acid sequence together with its V-gene family, and reads without a unique V-gene family were excluded. In a later analysis, fewer than 650 highly shared, low-generation-probability nucleotide sequences were removed to address suspected cross-contamination and a sequencing artifact. In a later analysis, a clonal expansion index was calculated for each public chain from normalized within-repertoire ranks of inferred template counts. A later analysis computed generation probabilities with a VDJ recombination model fitted to out-of-frame rearrangements, and checked the results against IGoR. Hypergeometric tests were used in a later analysis to score TCR-TCR, TCR-HLA and TCR-CMV co-occurrence, with a repertoire-size bias correction applied to the TCR pairs. To estimate false discovery rates, a later analysis permuted the HLA or CMV assignments 20 times. A later analysis grouped co-occurring TCRs with DBSCAN, adding TCRdist sequence similarity when clustering within HLA-allele-positive subsets. For co-occurrence clustering, repertoires with fewer than 30,000 or more than 120,000 public chains were excluded, along with five or six repertoires with anomalous nucleotide sharing. TCRdb stores this immuneACCESS table with in-frame sequences only. Part of the clones is absent; in the studies checked, under half of the shortfall reflects unresolved V genes, and no reason is known for the rest. That table gives V, J and clone size, and the DNA gave D and trimming. Counted in this sample were some 150,000 clones; about 80% of them appeared once. The top ten hold nearly 6.5% of the sample.

A word on this clone: Its antigen is currently not known. Base qualities are not at hand, and no much larger clone is one base apart.

The sample comprised PBMCs. The rearranged segments are TRBV13 and TRBJ2-7; 7 junctional bases match TRBD2. The TCR was taken from a man aged 40-49 years in good health and CMV-seropositive. The sequence in DNA is TGTGCCAGCAGCCCCGGCGGGGAGGGCCTCGAGCAGTACTTC. It is translated as CASSPGGEGLEQYF.